These T cell receptor beta chains were read from a single sample in a study of cytomegalovirus exposure and HLA in healthy donors. This table comes from immunoSEQ multiplex PCR, and its TCRdb copy is limited to in-frame clones, with some not included. This sample carries approximately 200,000 clones, with approximately 0.74% going to the ten biggest clones. The source material was PBMCs. The receptors originated from a boy aged 5-17 years in good health and CMV-seronegative. CDR3s include the opening cysteine and the closing phenylalanine or tryptophan. D genes are given only for firm matches.

D gene	J gene	V gene	CDR3 DNA	CDR3 protein
.	TRBJ2-7	TRBV27	TGTGCCAGCAGCCTACAGGGTCTCCACGAGCAGTACTTC	CASSLQGLHEQYF
.	TRBJ1-3	TRBV4-1	TGCGCCAGCCGACAGATGGATCTGGTTTCGGCTGGAAACACCATATATTTT	CASRQMDLVSAGNTIYF
.	TRBJ1-6	TRBV13	TGTGCCAGCAGCTTAGGCCGGGGGGGGCTGGCCTATAATTCACCCCTCCACTTT	CASSLGRGGLAYNSPLHF
TRBD1	TRBJ2-7	TRBV28	TGTGCCAGCGGTGACAGGGGACCCTACGAGCAGTACTTC	CASGDRGPYEQYF
TRBD2	TRBJ2-3	TRBV11-2	TGTGCCAGCAGGGGAATCGCCCGGGGACTACTTATCACAGATACGCAGTATTTT	CASRGIARGLLITDTQYF
TRBD1	TRBJ1-1	TRBV7-8	TGTGCCAGCAGCTCAACAGGGGGCAGGGAAGCTTTCTTT	CASSSTGGREAFF
.	TRBJ2-7	TRBV6-1	TGTGCCAGCAGTGAAGGGCAAACCTACGAGCAGTACTTC	CASSEGQTYEQYF
.	TRBJ2-3	TRBV4-1	TGCGCCAGCAGCCAAGACGCGGTCCCCCCGGGGTCAGTGGCAGATACGCAGTATTTT	CASSQDAVPPGSVADTQYF
.	TRBJ2-7	TRBV4-2	TGTGCCAGCAGCCAAGATTGGGGGCGCGAGCAGTACTTC	CASSQDWGREQYF
TRBD1	TRBJ2-7	TRBV6-6	TGTGCCAGCACAGGGGGTACCTACGAGCAGTACTTC	CASTGGTYEQYF
.	TRBJ2-1	TRBV6-5	TGTGCCAGCAGTGAGGGACAAAGTTGGAATGAGCAGTTCTTC	CASSEGQSWNEQFF
TRBD2	TRBJ2-3	TRBV6-5	TGTGCCAGCAGTTACCTAGCGGGGGGGCCGAATACGCAGTATTTT	CASSYLAGGPNTQYF
TRBD1	TRBJ2-1	TRBV2	TGTGCCAGCAGGGACAGGGGTTCCTACAATGAGCAGTTCTTC	CASRDRGSYNEQFF
TRBD1	TRBJ2-6	TRBV7-9	TGTGCCAGCAGCTTCAAAGAGTCCCGGGACAGCTCTGGGGCCAACGTCCTGACTTTC	CASSFKESRDSSGANVLTF
TRBD1	TRBJ2-7	TRBV6-5	TGTGCCAGCAGTAAAGACAGGGCAGCCTACGAGCAGTACTTC	CASSKDRAAYEQYF
.	TRBJ2-7	TRBV9	TGTGCCAGCAGCGTATCAGGGATGGCCTACGAGCAGTACTTC	CASSVSGMAYEQYF
.	TRBJ1-1	TRBV27	TGTGCCAGCATGGTGGACACGAACACTGAAGCTTTCTTT	CASMVDTNTEAFF
.	TRBJ2-1	TRBV29-1	TGCAGCGTTGATCCCCCAGGGGCAGGGGAAATGGACAATGAGCAGTTCTTC	CSVDPPGAGEMDNEQFF
.	TRBJ1-2	TRBV29-1	TGCAGCGTTGAATTCGCGGGTGGCTACACCTTC	CSVEFAGGYTF
TRBD2	TRBJ2-2	TRBV7-6	TGTGCCAGCAGCTTAGCGGCAGCGGGGGGCATGACCGGGGAGCTGTTTTTT	CASSLAAAGGMTGELFF
TRBD1	TRBJ2-3	TRBV30	TGTGCCTGGAGTGCACGGGACAGGGGCACAGATACGCAGTATTTT	CAWSARDRGTDTQYF
.	TRBJ2-1	TRBV6-5	TGTGCCAGCAGAACTTATTACAATGAGCAGTTCTTC	CASRTYYNEQFF
TRBD1	TRBJ1-1	TRBV9	TGTGCTTCCGGGGGACAGGGAGGGGGCCATGGCGAAGCTTTCTTT	CASGGQGGGHGEAFF
.	TRBJ2-7	TRBV18	TGTGCCAGCTCACCACCGGCTTCGGAGGGAGAGCAGTACTTC	CASSPPASEGEQYF
TRBD1	TRBJ2-1	TRBV15	TGTGCCACCAGCAGAGATCGGACAGGGAGGTACGATGAGCAGTTCTTC	CATSRDRTGRYDEQFF
.	TRBJ1-4	TRBV6-1	TGTGCCAGCAGTGAAATGACAGGTCAGGGTGAAAAACTGTTTTTT	CASSEMTGQGEKLFF
TRBD1	TRBJ1-2	TRBV18	TGTGCCAGCTCACCAGACAGGGACAGGGGGAACTATGGCTACACCTTC	CASSPDRDRGNYGYTF